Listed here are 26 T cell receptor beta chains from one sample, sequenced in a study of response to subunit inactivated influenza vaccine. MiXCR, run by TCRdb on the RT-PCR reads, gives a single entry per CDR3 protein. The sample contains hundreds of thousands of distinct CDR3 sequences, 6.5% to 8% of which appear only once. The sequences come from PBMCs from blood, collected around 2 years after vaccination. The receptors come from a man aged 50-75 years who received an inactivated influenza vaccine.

DNA of the CDR3: TGTGCCAGCAGCTCCGGGACTGGGCGCCATGGCTACACCTTC. Residues: CASSSGTGRHGYTF. V is TRBV7-2 and J is TRBJ1-2; a weak D match, TRBD1 (5 bases). Trimming pared 4 bases from V and 6 bases from J, leaving 15 bases between. From germline, CDR1 is SGHTA and CDR2 FQGNSA. The CDR3 covers 14 residues.

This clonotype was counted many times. The CDR3 nucleotides are TGTGCCAGCAGCCCCGGAGGAGGACTAGCGGGAGTCGAGCAGTACTTC. Encoded protein: CASSPGGGLAGVEQYF. The chain has TRBV3-1 and TRBJ2-7, with 13 nucleotides matching TRBD2. V shed 4 bases and J 6 bases; nucleotides not matched to a gene: 9. CDR1 is LGHDT, CDR2 YNNKEL, per germline (reference sequence). The CDR3 covers 16 residues.

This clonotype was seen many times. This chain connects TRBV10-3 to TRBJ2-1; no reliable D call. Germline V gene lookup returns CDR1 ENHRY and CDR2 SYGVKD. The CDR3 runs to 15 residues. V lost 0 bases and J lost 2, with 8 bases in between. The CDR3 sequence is CAISESRLAYNEQFF. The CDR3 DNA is TGTGCCATCAGTGAGTCGCGCCTAGCCTACAATGAGCAGTTCTTC.

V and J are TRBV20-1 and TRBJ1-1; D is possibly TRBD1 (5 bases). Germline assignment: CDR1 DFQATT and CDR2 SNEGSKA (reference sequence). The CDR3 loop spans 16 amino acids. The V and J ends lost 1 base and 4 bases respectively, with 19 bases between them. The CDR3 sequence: CSARGLRTRGGTEAFF. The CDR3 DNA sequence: TGCAGTGCTAGAGGGCTACGGACAAGGGGCGGCACTGAAGCTTTCTTT.

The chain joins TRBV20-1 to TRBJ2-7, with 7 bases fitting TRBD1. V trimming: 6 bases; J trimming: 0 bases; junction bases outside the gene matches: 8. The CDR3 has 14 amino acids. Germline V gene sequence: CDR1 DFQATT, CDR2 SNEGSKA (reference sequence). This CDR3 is CSASGQANSYEQYF. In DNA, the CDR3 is TGCAGTGCCTCCGGACAGGCAAACTCCTACGAGCAGTACTTC.

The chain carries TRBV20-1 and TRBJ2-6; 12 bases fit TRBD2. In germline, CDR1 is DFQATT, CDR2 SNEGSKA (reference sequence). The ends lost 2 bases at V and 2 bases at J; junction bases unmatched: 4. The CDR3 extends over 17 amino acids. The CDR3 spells CSARSLAGGPGANVLTF. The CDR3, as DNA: TGCAGTGCTAGATCCCTAGCGGGGGGGCCTGGGGCCAACGTCCTGACTTTC.

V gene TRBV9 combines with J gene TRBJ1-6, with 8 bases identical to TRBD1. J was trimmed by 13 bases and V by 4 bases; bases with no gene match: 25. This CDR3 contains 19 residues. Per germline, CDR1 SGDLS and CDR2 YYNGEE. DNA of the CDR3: TGTGCCAGCAGCCCCCGCGACAGGGGTCCGGAGGGGGGCACTTCTCCCCTCCACTTT. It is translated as CASSPRDRGPEGGTSPLHF.

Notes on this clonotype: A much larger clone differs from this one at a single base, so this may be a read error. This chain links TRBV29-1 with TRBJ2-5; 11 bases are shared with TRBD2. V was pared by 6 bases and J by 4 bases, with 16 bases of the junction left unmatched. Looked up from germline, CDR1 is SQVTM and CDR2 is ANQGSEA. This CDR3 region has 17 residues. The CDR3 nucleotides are TGCAGCGTCGGAAGACTAGCGGGAATGAGCACAGGAGAGACCCAGTACTTC. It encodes CSVGRLAGMSTGETQYF.

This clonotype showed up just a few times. In DNA, the CDR3 is TGTGCCACCCGTGGGGGAGTGGAGCTCACTGAAGCTTTCTTT. It translates to CATRGGVELTEAFF. The rearrangement joins TRBV10-3 to TRBJ1-1, with D possibly being TRBD1 (5 bases). The CDR3 consists of 14 residues. The germline V and J ends were trimmed by 10 bases and 4 bases, with 19 bases remaining between them. The germline gives CDR1 ENHRY, CDR2 SYGVKD.

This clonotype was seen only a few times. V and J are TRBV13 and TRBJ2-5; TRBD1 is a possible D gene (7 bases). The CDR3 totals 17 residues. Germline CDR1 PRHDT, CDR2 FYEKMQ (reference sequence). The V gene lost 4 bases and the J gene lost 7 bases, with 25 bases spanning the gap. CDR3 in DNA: TGTGCCAGCAGCTCCCGATTGTACAGGGGAGGTAGTAGGACCCAGTACTTC. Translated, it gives CASSSRLYRGGSRTQYF.

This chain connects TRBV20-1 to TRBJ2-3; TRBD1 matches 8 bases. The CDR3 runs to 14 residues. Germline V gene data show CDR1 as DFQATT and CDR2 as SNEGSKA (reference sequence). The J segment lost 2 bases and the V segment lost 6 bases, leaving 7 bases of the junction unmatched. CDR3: CSAPRQGYTDTQYF. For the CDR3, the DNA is TGCAGTGCCCCGCGACAGGGGTACACAGATACGCAGTATTTT.

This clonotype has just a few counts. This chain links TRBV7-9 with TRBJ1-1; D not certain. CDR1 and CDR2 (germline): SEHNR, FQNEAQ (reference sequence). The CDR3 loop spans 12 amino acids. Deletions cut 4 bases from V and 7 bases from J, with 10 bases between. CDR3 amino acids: CASSYSDGEAFF. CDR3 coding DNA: TGTGCCAGCAGCTATTCGGACGGTGAAGCTTTCTTT.

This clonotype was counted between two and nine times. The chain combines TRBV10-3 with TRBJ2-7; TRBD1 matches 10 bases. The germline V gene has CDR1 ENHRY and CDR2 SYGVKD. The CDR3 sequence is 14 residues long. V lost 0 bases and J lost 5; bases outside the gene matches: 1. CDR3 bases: TGTGCCATCAGTGAGTCGGGACAGGGGAACGAGCAGTACTTC. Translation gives CAISESGQGNEQYF.

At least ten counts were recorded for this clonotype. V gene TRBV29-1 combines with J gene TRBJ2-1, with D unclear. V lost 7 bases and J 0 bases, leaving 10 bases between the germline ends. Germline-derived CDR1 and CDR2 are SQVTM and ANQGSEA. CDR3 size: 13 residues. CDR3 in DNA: TGCAGCGCCCTTCAGGCCTCCTACAATGAGCAGTTCTTC. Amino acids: CSALQASYNEQFF.

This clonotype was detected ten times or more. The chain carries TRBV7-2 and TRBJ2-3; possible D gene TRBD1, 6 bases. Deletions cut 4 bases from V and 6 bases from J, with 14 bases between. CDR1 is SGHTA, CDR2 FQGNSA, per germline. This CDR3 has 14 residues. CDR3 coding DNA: TGTGCCAGCAGCTATGCAGGGGTCGGGGATACGCAGTATTTT. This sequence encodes CASSYAGVGDTQYF.

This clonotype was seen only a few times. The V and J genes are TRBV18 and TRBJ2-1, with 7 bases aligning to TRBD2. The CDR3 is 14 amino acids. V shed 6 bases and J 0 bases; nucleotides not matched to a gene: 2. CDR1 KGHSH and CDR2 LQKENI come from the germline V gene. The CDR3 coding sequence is TGTGCCAGCTCCGTAGCGGGCTCCTACAATGAGCAGTTCTTC. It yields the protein CASSVAGSYNEQFF.

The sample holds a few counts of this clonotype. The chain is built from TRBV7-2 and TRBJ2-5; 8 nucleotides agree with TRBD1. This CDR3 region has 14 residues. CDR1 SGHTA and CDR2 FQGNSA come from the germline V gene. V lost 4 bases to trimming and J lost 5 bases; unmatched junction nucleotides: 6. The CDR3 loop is CASSSEQGVETQYF. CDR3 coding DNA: TGTGCCAGCAGCTCTGAACAGGGGGTCGAGACCCAGTACTTC.

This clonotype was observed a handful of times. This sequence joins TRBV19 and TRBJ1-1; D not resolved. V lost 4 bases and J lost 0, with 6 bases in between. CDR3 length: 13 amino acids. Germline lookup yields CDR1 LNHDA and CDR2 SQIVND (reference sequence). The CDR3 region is CASSNGLNTEAFF. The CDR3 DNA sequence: TGTGCCAGTAGTAACGGTCTGAACACTGAAGCTTTCTTT.

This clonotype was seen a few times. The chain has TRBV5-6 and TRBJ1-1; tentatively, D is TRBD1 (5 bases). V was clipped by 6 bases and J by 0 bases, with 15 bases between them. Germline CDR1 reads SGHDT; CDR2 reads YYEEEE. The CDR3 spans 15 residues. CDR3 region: CASNGNAGLNTEAFF. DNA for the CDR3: TGTGCCAGCAACGGCAATGCAGGGCTGAACACTGAAGCTTTCTTT.

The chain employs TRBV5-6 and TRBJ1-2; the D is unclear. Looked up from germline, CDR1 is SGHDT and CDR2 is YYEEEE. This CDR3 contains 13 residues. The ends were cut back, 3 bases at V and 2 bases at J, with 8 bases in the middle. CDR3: CASSSGRNYGYTF. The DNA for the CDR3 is TGTGCCAGCAGCTCAGGACGGAACTATGGCTACACCTTC.

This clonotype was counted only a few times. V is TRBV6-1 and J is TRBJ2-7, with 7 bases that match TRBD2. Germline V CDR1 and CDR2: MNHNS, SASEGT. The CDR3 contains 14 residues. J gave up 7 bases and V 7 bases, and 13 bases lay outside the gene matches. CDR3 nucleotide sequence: TGTGCCAGCAACCGGGACTATCTTGGGAGGGAGCAGTACTTC. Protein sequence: CASNRDYLGREQYF.

The CDR3, as DNA: TGCAGTGCTAGAAGGGCAGGGCTCCGCAATCAGCCCCAGCATTTT. It specifies CSARRAGLRNQPQHF. The chain joins TRBV20-1 to TRBJ1-5, with D possibly being TRBD1 (5 bases). V gave up 2 bases and J gave up 2 bases, with 13 bases separating them. Germline V gives CDR1 DFQATT, CDR2 SNEGSKA (reference sequence). The CDR3 covers 15 residues.

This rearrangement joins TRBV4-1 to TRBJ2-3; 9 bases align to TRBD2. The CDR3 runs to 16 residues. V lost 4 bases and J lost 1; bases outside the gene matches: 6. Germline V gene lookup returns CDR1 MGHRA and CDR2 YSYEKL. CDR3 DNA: TGCGCCAGCAGCCTCTCCCCTAGCGGGGGCACAGATACGCAGTATTTT. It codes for CASSLSPSGGTDTQYF.

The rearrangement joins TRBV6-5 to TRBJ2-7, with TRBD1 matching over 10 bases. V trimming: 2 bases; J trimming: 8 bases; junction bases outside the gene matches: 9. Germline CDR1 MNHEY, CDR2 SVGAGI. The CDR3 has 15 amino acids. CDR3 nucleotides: TGTGCCAGCAGTTACCAGGGACAGGGGCTTACGAAGCAGTACTTC. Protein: CASSYQGQGLTKQYF.

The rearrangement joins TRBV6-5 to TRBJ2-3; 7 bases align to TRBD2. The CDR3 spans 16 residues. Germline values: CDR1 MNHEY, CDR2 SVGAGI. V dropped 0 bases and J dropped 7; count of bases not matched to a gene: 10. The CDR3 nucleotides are TGTGCCAGCAGTTACTCACCAGCGGGGTCCAGGTATACGCAGTATTTT. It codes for CASSYSPAGSRYTQYF.

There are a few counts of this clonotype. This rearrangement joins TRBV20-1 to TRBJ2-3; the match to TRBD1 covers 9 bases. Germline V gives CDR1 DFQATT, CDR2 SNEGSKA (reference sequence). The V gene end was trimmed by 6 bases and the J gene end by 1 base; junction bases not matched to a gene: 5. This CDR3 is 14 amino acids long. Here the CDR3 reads CSAKGQGRTDTQYF. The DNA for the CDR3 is TGCAGTGCCAAGGGACAGGGACGCACAGATACGCAGTATTTT.